This T cell receptor beta chain was captured in a study of beta chain features in type 1 diabetes. As for the study in general: About 110,000,000 sorted cells were examined across all samples.

Study-wide points: Short templates might get an advantage during PCR, and this would be equal in patients and controls.

This CDR3 is built from 12 residues. Germline V gives CDR1 SQVTM, CDR2 ANQGSEA. V was cut by 4 bases and J by 2 bases, with 9 bases left in between. Points on this clone: Its matching antigen is unknown.

Expressed TCRB transcripts got sequenced, as all isolated RNA was reverse transcribed. Produced via immunoSEQ multiplex PCR; TCRdb's table is partial and in-frame only. The table lists roughly 230,000 clones, over 8.5% of them singletons. The TCR sequence derives from a young woman in good health. Sample: naive CD4+ T cells from blood. This chain links TRBV29-1 with TRBJ2-7; no reliable D call. In nucleotides, the CDR3 is TGCAGCGTTGGGAGTCTCGCCTACGAGCAGTACTTC. It yields the protein CSVGSLAYEQYF.